These T cell receptor beta chains were read from a single sample in a study of blood T cell repertoires in COVID-19. The table came from immunoSEQ multiplex PCR; TCRdb's copy has only in-frame clones and leaves some out. The table lists around 99,000 clones, under 90% of them singletons. The sample consisted of peripheral blood. These TCRs come from a woman in her 50s with acute or convalescent COVID-19. CDR3s include the opening cysteine and the closing phenylalanine or tryptophan. A D gene is named only where the DNA matches it firmly.

TRBD1	TRBV24-1	TRBJ2-3	TGTGCCACCAGTGAGGGACAGGGAAACACAGATACGCAGTATTTT	CATSEGQGNTDTQYF
NA	TRBV28	TRBJ1-5	TGTGCCAGCACCCCAGGAGGAGGATCTTGGGATAGCAATCAGCCCCAGCATTTT	CASTPGGGSWDSNQPQHF
TRBD1	TRBV6-5	TRBJ1-2	TGTGCCAGCAGGACAGGGGGGATCTATGGCTACACCTTC	CASRTGGIYGYTF
TRBD1	TRBV4-1	TRBJ1-1	TGCGCCAGCAGCCAAGACGCCTGGGATCGGGGCAGGGGGCGAGGGTTGGGAGCTTTCTTT	CASSQDAWDRGRGRGLGAFF
NA	TRBV2	TRBJ2-3	TGTGCCAGCTCAGAACGGGGAACGCAGTATTTT	CASSERGTQYF
NA	TRBV12-5	TRBJ1-5	TGTGCTAGTGGCCCTGAGGGCAGTTATAGCAATCAGCCCCAGCATTTT	CASGPEGSYSNQPQHF
NA	TRBV6-5	TRBJ1-6	TGTGCCAGCTTGGGCAGGGCGAATTCACCCCTCCACTTT	CASLGRANSPLHF
NA	TRBV7-2	TRBJ2-1	TGTGCCAGCAGCTACGCGGCAGTATACAATGAGCAGTTCTTC	CASSYAAVYNEQFF
NA	TRBV2	TRBJ1-2	TGTGCCAGCAGTGAATCGGGCAGGAGGGGTGGCTACACCTTC	CASSESGRRGGYTF
NA	TRBV30	TRBJ1-4	TGTGCCTGGAGTGTACAGGTACGGGAAAAACTGTTTTTT	CAWSVQVREKLFF
TRBD1	TRBV5-6	TRBJ1-2	TGTGCCAGCAGCCCCCAGGGGGCGGCTAACTATGGCTACACCTTC	CASSPQGAANYGYTF
NA	TRBV2	TRBJ1-5	TGTGCCAGCAGTGACCAAGGACAGATTAATCAGCCCCAGCATTTT	CASSDQGQINQPQHF
NA	TRBV7-3	TRBJ1-1	TGTGCCAGCAGCTTAAGGGCGGGGACTGAAGCTTTCTTT	CASSLRAGTEAFF
TRBD1	TRBV24-1	TRBJ2-3	TGTGCCACCAGTGATTTGCAGGGACAGGGTCCAGCAAACGATACGCAGTATTTT	CATSDLQGQGPANDTQYF
TRBD1	TRBV7-2	TRBJ1-2	TGTGCCAGCAGCATTTTCTCGGGACAGGGTGAGGGCTACACCTTC	CASSIFSGQGEGYTF
NA	TRBV5-4	TRBJ2-7	TGTGCCAGCAGCTTCTCCGGTGGAGGGTACGAGCAGTACTTC	CASSFSGGGYEQYF